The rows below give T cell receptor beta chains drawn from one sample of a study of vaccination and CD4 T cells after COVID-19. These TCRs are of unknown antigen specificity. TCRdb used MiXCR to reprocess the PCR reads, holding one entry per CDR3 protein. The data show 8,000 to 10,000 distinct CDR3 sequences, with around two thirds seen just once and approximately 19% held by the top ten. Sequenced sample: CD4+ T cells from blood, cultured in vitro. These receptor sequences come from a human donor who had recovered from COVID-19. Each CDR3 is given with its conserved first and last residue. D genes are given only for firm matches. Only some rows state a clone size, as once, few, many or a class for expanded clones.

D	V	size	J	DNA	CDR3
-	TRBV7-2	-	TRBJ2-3	TGTGCCAGCAGCTTGGGCGGCAGAGCAGATACGCAGTATTTT	CASSLGGRADTQYF
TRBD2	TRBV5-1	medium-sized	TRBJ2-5	TGCGCCAGCCAAACTAGCGGGGGAGAGACCCAGTACTTC	CASQTSGGETQYF
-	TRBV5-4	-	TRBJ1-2	TGTGCCAGCAGCTTTACGGCAGGGGCCAGCTATGGCTACACCTTC	CASSFTAGASYGYTF
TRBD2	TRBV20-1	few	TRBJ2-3	TGCAGTGCTAGTACGGCTAGCGGGTCTAACACAGATACGCAGTATTTT	CSASTASGSNTDTQYF
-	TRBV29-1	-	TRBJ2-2	TGCAGCGTTGACTGCCCAGGTGTCGGGGGGCGCACCAAACTGAACACCGGGGAGCTGTTTTTT	CSVDCPGVGGRTKLNTGELFF
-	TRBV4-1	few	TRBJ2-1	TGCGCCAGCAGCCTCGCGGGCGGGGCTTACAATGAGCAGTTCTTC	CASSLAGGAYNEQFF
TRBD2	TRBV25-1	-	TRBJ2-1	TGTGCCAGCAGTGAATCTAGCGGGAGGGGCAATGAGCAGTTCTTC	CASSESSGRGNEQFF
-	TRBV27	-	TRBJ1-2	TGTGCCAGCAGTGGGGAGAGGAACTCCTATGGCTACACCTTC	CASSGERNSYGYTF
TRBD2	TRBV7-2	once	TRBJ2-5	TGTGCCAGCAGCTTAGGGGCCCCCGGGACTAGCGGGAGAGTGGGGACCCAGTACTTC	CASSLGAPGTSGRVGTQYF
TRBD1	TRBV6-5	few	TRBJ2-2	TGTGCCAGCAGTTACCGGGACAGGGGGTCCGGGGAGCTGTTTTTT	CASSYRDRGSGELFF
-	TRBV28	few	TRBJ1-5	TGTGCCAGCAGGCCCCAGGGGTTTAGCAATCAGCCCCAGCATTTT	CASRPQGFSNQPQHF
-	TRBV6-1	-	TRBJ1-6	TGTGCCAGCAGTGAGCGGGACACCTATAATTCACCCCTCCACTTT	CASSERDTYNSPLHF
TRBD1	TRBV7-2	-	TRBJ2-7	TGTGCCAGCAGCTTAGTGCCGGGACAGGGGTCCTACGAGCAGTACTTC	CASSLVPGQGSYEQYF
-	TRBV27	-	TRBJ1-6	TGTGCCAGCAGTTTCAGGTCCTATAATTCACCCCTCCACTTT	CASSFRSYNSPLHF
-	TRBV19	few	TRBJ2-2	TGTGCCAGTAGTATAGCGGGGGCCTCCGGCGGGGAGCTGTTTTTT	CASSIAGASGGELFF
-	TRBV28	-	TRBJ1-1	TGTGCCAGCAGTTTATTTGTTACAGGGTCGGCGGAAGCTTTCTTT	CASSLFVTGSAEAFF
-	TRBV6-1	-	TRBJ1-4	TGTGCCAGCAGCCCACTGGGGGCGGGTAATGAAAAACTGTTTTTT	CASSPLGAGNEKLFF
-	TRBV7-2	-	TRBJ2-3	TGTGCCAGCAGCTTAGGCTATCAAGATACGCAGTATTTT	CASSLGYQDTQYF
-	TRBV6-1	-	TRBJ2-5	TGTGCCAGCAGTGGGGCCCACACGGCGACCCAGTACTTC	CASSGAHTATQYF
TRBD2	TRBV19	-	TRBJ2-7	TGTGCCAGTAGTATAAGCGGGGGACTAGCGGGAGTCGGAGAGCAGTACTTC	CASSISGGLAGVGEQYF
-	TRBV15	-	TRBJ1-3	TGTGCCACCAGCCAGGGATCTGGAAACACCATATATTTT	CATSQGSGNTIYF
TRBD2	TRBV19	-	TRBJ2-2	TGTGCCAGTAGAATGCGGGAGAGGAGCACCGGGGAGCTGTTCTTT	CASRMRERSTGELFF